The 29 T cell receptor beta chains given below trace back to one sample, sequenced in a study of T cell responses to AZD1222 COVID-19 vaccine. The table came from immunoSEQ multiplex PCR; TCRdb's copy has only in-frame clones and leaves some out. The sample lists about 100,000 clones, 80% to 90% occurring once. The material sequenced was peripheral blood, taken 28 days after the second AZD1222 dose. The receptors derive from an adult who received the AZD1222 COVID-19 vaccine.

This sequence joins TRBV25-1 and TRBJ2-5; TRBD1 aligns across 7 bases. The CDR3 contains 17 residues. V was pared by 5 bases and J by 5 bases, with 17 bases of the junction left unmatched. CDR1 is MGHDK and CDR2 is SYGVNS in the germline V gene. CDR3: CASSPPAHRQGGETQYF. In nucleotides, the CDR3 is TGTGCCAGCAGTCCCCCAGCCCATCGACAGGGCGGCGAGACCCAGTACTTC.

J is TRBJ2-3 and V is TRBV7-2; no clear D gene. Trimming took off 3 bases at V and 1 base at J, with 8 bases between the two ends. The CDR3 is made up of 14 amino acids. Germline assignment: CDR1 SGHTA and CDR2 FQGNSA. CDR3 in amino acids: CASSFSRRTDTQYF. The CDR3 nucleotides read TGTGCCAGCAGCTTTAGCCGACGCACAGATACGCAGTATTTT.

This chain's CDR3 is CASMKSEGRRTGELFF. CDR3 nucleotides: TGTGCCAGCATGAAGTCAGAGGGGCGCCGGACCGGGGAGCTGTTTTTT. The chain employs TRBV28 and TRBJ2-2; D tentatively reads TRBD1 or TRBD2 (5 bases each). Germline assignment: CDR1 MDHEN and CDR2 SYDVKM. Between the trimmed V and J ends, which lost 7 bases and 5 bases, there was a span of 20 bases. The CDR3 runs 16 residues.

This clone was observed a single time. This chain uses TRBV2 with TRBJ1-4; 8 bases are a match to TRBD1. Germline V CDR1 and CDR2: SNHLY, FYNNEI. The CDR3 runs 15 residues. The junction had 9 bases not matched to a gene; V was cut back by 5 bases and J by 7 bases. DNA for the CDR3: TGTGCCAGCAGTAACCGGGACAGGTCTTTTGAAAAACTGTTTTTT. It translates to CASSNRDRSFEKLFF.

The gene calls are TRBV9 and TRBJ2-7; 8 nucleotides align to TRBD1. This CDR3 spans 14 amino acids. V dropped 4 bases and J dropped 2; count of bases not matched to a gene: 5. Germline CDR1 reads SGDLS; CDR2 reads YYNGEE. The CDR3 loop is CASSTGQGPYEQYF. CDR3 in DNA: TGTGCCAGCAGCACCGGACAGGGCCCCTACGAGCAGTACTTC. Full variable domain (remainder filled in from reference TRBV9 and TRBJ2-7): DSGVTQTPKHLITATGQRVTLRCSPRSGDLSVYWYQQSLDQGLQFLIQYYNGEERAKGNILERFSAQQFPDLHSELNLSSLELGDSALYFCASSTGQGPYEQYFGPGTRLTVT.

This chain connects TRBV28 to TRBJ2-7; D tentatively fits TRBD1 or TRBD2 (5 bases each). CDR1 is MDHEN, CDR2 SYDVKM, per germline. The CDR3 has 14 amino acids. V dropped 1 base and J dropped 2 bases, with 9 bases sitting between them. CDR3 region: CASSLFGDPYEQYF. CDR3 DNA: TGTGCCAGCAGTTTATTTGGGGACCCCTACGAGCAGTACTTC.

The CDR3 DNA reads as TGTGCCAGCAGTCCGGCCCGCACAGATACGCAGTATTTT. It yields the protein CASSPARTDTQYF. The genes are TRBV6-2 or TRBV6-3 and TRBJ2-3; D is unresolved. The CDR3 contains 13 residues. In germline, CDR1 is MNHEY, CDR2 SVGEGT. V dropped 5 bases and J dropped 1 base, with 7 bases sitting between them.

The V and J genes are TRBV5-1 and TRBJ2-7; 8 bases align to TRBD1. Germline CDR1 is SGHRS and CDR2 is YFSETQ. Unmatched junction bases numbered 5, after V lost 3 bases and J lost 0 bases. The CDR3 runs to 15 residues. The CDR3 reads CASSSGQGSSYEQYF. The DNA of the CDR3 is TGCGCCAGCAGCTCCGGACAGGGCTCCTCCTACGAGCAGTACTTC.

This sequence joins TRBV5-1 and TRBJ2-7; D remains ambiguous. The CDR3 extends over 14 amino acids. CDR1 is SGHRS and CDR2 is YFSETQ in the germline V gene. V was trimmed by 1 base and J by 3 bases, leaving 11 bases between them. The DNA for the CDR3 is TGCGCCAGCAGCTTGATGCACGGTGACTACGAGCAGTACTTC. This encodes CASSLMHGDYEQYF.

The rearrangement joins TRBV5-1 to TRBJ2-3; the match to TRBD1 covers 10 bases. V lost 0 bases, J lost 5 bases, and 3 bases stayed unmatched. Germline-derived CDR1 and CDR2 are SGHRS and YFSETQ. This CDR3 region has 15 residues. CDR3 residues: CASSLGGTGVDTQYF. CDR3 sequence (DNA): TGCGCCAGCAGCTTGGGAGGGACAGGGGTAGATACGCAGTATTTT.

The chain carries TRBV6-1 and TRBJ2-3; 9 nucleotides agree with TRBD1. Per germline, CDR1 MNHNS and CDR2 SASEGT. CDR3 size: 15 residues. Germline trimming cut 0 bases from V and 7 bases from J; bases unmatched to any gene: 5. The CDR3: CASSEAGTGPYTQYF. DNA of the CDR3: TGTGCCAGCAGTGAAGCAGGGACAGGGCCTTATACGCAGTATTTT.

The chain joins TRBV6-6 to TRBJ2-7; 7 bases are shared with TRBD1. The CDR3 extends over 16 amino acids. Germline trimming cut 2 bases from V and 4 bases from J; bases unmatched to any gene: 11. From germline, CDR1 is MNHNY and CDR2 SVGAGI (reference sequence). CDR3 nucleotides: TGTGCCAGCAGTTACAGCCTCAGGGGGAATGGGTACGAGCAGTACTTC. It specifies CASSYSLRGNGYEQYF.

The chain is built from TRBV7-9 and TRBJ1-6; weak D call: TRBD1 (5 bases). The germline V and J ends were trimmed by 6 bases and 10 bases, with 16 bases remaining between them. The CDR3 contains 14 residues. Looked up from germline, CDR1 is SEHNR and CDR2 is FQNEAQ (reference sequence). DNA of the CDR3: TGTGCCAGCAGGCCCGGGACCCAACCCTCACCCCTCCACTTT. Amino acid sequence: CASRPGTQPSPLHF. Drawing the rest from reference TRBV7-9 and TRBJ1-6, the complete variable domain is DTGVSQNPRHKITKRGQNVTFRCDPISEHNRLYWYRQTLGQGPEFLTYFQNEAQLEKSRLLSDRFSAERPKGSFSTLEIQRTEQGDSAMYLCASRPGTQPSPLHFGNGTRLTVT.

This clone was seen once. This sequence joins TRBV2 and TRBJ2-3; D is possibly TRBD1 or TRBD2 (5 bases each). The CDR3 covers 13 residues. Germline V lookup: CDR1 SNHLY, CDR2 FYNNEI. V was shortened by 6 bases and J by 0 bases, with 7 bases between the two germline ends. CDR3 bases: TGTGCCAGCAGATGGGACAGCACAGATACGCAGTATTTT. Translated: CASRWDSTDTQYF.

V gene TRBV5-1 combines with J gene TRBJ1-3; D is perhaps TRBD1 (5 bases). The CDR3 covers 16 residues. V lost 4 bases, J lost 3 bases, and 17 bases lay in between. Germline V gives CDR1 SGHRS, CDR2 YFSETQ. The CDR3 reads CASSPPLGAGGNTIYF. The CDR3 DNA reads TGCGCCAGCAGCCCCCCCCTCGGGGCTGGTGGAAACACCATATATTTT.

The gene calls are TRBV9 and TRBJ2-6; 7 nucleotides agree with TRBD1. The V and J ends lost 4 bases and 2 bases, in that order; junction bases with no gene match: 15. CDR3 length equals 19 residues. Germline CDR1 is SGDLS and CDR2 is YYNGEE. The CDR3 region has the DNA TGTGCCAGCAGCTCCCTGACAGGGAGTAACTCTCCTGGGGCCAACGTCCTGACTTTC. Protein: CASSSLTGSNSPGANVLTF. The variable domain in full, completed from reference TRBV9 and TRBJ2-6, reads DSGVTQTPKHLITATGQRVTLRCSPRSGDLSVYWYQQSLDQGLQFLIQYYNGEERAKGNILERFSAQQFPDLHSELNLSSLELGDSALYFCASSSLTGSNSPGANVLTFGAGSRLTVL.

The chain recombines TRBV3-1 (or the pseudogene TRBV3-2) with TRBJ2-1; D perhaps matches TRBD2 (7 bases). Trimming took 3 bases from V and 8 from J, leaving 17 bases between them. Per germline, CDR1 LGHDT and CDR2 YNNKEL (reference sequence). The CDR3 has 15 amino acids. CDR3 DNA: TGTGCCAGCAGCCAGCAAAGGGGGGGTATCGATGAGCAGTTCTTC. As protein: CASSQQRGGIDEQFF.

The gene calls are TRBV18 and TRBJ2-7; tentative D call: TRBD1 (6 bases). CDR3 length: 15 amino acids. The germline V gene has CDR1 KGHSH and CDR2 LQKENI. Trimming removed 5 bases from V and 5 bases from J, with 19 bases in between. CDR3: CASSAIDAGVNEQYF. CDR3 coding DNA: TGTGCCAGCTCAGCCATAGACGCAGGGGTCAACGAGCAGTACTTC.

The V and J genes are TRBV28 and TRBJ2-6; tentative D call: TRBD2 (5 bases). Germline CDR1 MDHEN, CDR2 SYDVKM. V lost 5 bases and J lost 0, with 17 bases in between. CDR3 length: 18 residues. The DNA for the CDR3 is TGTGCCAGCAGTCCCCAGAGGGCGCGGTTCTCTGGGGCCAACGTCCTGACTTTC. It specifies CASSPQRARFSGANVLTF.

CDR3 nucleotide sequence: TGTGCCAGCAGCCCAGACAGGGGGAGGACAGATACGCAGTATTTT. Translating it yields CASSPDRGRTDTQYF. The V call is TRBV27, the J call TRBJ2-3; 9 bases are shared with TRBD1. V was pared by 6 bases and J by 3 bases, with 7 bases of the junction left unmatched. The CDR3 spans 15 residues. Germline CDR1 is MNHEY and CDR2 is SMNVEV (reference sequence).

The genes are TRBV5-1 and TRBJ2-7, with a weak D call TRBD1 (6 bases). CDR3 length: 13 residues. V dropped 3 bases and J dropped 1 base, with 8 bases sitting between them. Per germline, CDR1 SGHRS and CDR2 YFSETQ. This CDR3 is CASSYGQSYEQYF. As DNA, the CDR3 is TGCGCCAGCAGCTATGGACAGTCCTACGAGCAGTACTTC.

The chain couples TRBV6-1 to TRBJ1-2; 12 bases are shared with TRBD1. J gave up 8 bases and V 6 bases, and 4 bases lay outside the gene matches. Germline loops: CDR1 MNHNS, CDR2 SASEGT. The CDR3 spans 13 residues. CDR3 region: CASSYGTGGGYTF. The CDR3 coding sequence is TGTGCCAGCAGCTATGGGACAGGGGGCGGCTACACCTTC.

The chain joins TRBV24-1 to TRBJ2-3; no clear D. Germline assignment: CDR1 KGHDR and CDR2 SFDVKD. The CDR3 is made up of 12 amino acids. V lost 6 bases and J lost 5, with 8 bases in between. As DNA, the CDR3 is TGTGCCACCAGTTTGTCGGGAGATACGCAGTATTTT. Its translation: CATSLSGDTQYF.

The rearrangement links TRBV11-3 to TRBJ2-2; possibly TRBD2 for D (5 bases). The V and J ends lost 1 base and 4 bases respectively, with 13 bases between them. Germline lookup yields CDR1 SGHNT and CDR2 YENEEA. This CDR3 region has 16 residues. CDR3 in amino acids: CASSLGEGLGTGELFF. The DNA for the CDR3 is TGTGCCAGCAGCTTAGGCGAGGGATTGGGCACCGGGGAGCTGTTTTTT.

The rearrangement links TRBV6-5 to TRBJ1-5; TRBD1 is a possible D gene (5 bases). The V end was cut by 2 bases, the J end by 1 base, with 6 bases between. The CDR3 runs 14 residues. Looked up from germline, CDR1 is MNHEY and CDR2 is SVGAGI. CDR3 residues: CASSYRDSNQPQHF. Here the CDR3 DNA reads TGTGCCAGCAGTTACCGGGACAGCAATCAGCCCCAGCATTTT.

This chain connects TRBV9 to TRBJ2-1; 11 bases map to TRBD2. The V and J ends lost 0 bases and 7 bases, in that order; junction bases with no gene match: 6. The CDR3 extends over 16 amino acids. CDR1 is SGDLS and CDR2 is YYNGEE in the germline V gene. In DNA, the CDR3 is TGTGCCAGCAGCGTAGTGGGTAGCGGGGGGGCAAATGAGCAGTTCTTC. It is translated as CASSVVGSGGANEQFF.

Points on this clone: Additional DNA sequences in this sample encode the identical CDR3. The V and J genes are TRBV18 and TRBJ2-7; TRBD1 matches 11 bases. Per the germline V gene, CDR1 is KGHSH and CDR2 is LQKENI. CDR3 length: 13 amino acids. V shed 2 bases and J 6 bases; nucleotides not matched to a gene: 0. The CDR3 region is CASSPGQGAEQYF. CDR3 nucleotides: TGTGCCAGCTCACCAGGACAGGGGGCCGAGCAGTACTTC.

The CDR3 is CASSQWGANEQFF. The CDR3 region has the DNA TGTGCCAGCAGTCAGTGGGGGGCCAATGAGCAGTTCTTC. V gene TRBV27 combines with J gene TRBJ2-1; possibly TRBD1 or TRBD2 for D (6 bases each). The V and J ends lost 5 bases and 6 bases respectively, with 11 bases between them. Germline V CDR1 and CDR2: MNHEY, SMNVEV (reference sequence). The CDR3 runs 13 residues.

This clone was recorded a few times. This chain connects TRBV24-1 to TRBJ1-2; weak D call: TRBD1 (5 bases). The germline CDR1 and CDR2 sequences are KGHDR and SFDVKD. The CDR3 extends over 9 amino acids. Trimming pared 12 bases from V and 8 bases from J, leaving 9 bases between. The CDR3 nucleotides are TGTGCCGAAGGGGTCGGCTACACCTTC. Its translation is CAEGVGYTF.